This TCR beta chain was sequenced for a study of T cells expressing NK-cell markers (dated by TCRdb to about 2020). As for the study more broadly: Three sorted T-cell subsets (CD3+CD56+NKG2C+, CD3+CD56+NKG2C- and CD3+CD56-NKG2C+) from fewer than 10 donors had their TCR beta-chain repertoires profiled. Sequencing of the libraries produced 2 x 150 bp reads on Illumina HiSeq 2000/2500, MiSeq or NextSeq. Among the eight sequenced donors, only one was HCMV-seronegative, while the other seven were HCMV-seropositive. The study sequenced eight donors, all healthy volunteers chosen at random: three men and five women. General study outcomes and caveats: In over 5 donors, the dominant CD3+CD56+NKG2C+ clonotypes were among the top 10 CD8+ clonotypes and accounted for about 1.0-7.5% of CD8+ T cells. Whether the expanded NKG2C-expressing T cell clones were specific for HCMV antigens was left unclear. Those dominant clonotypes were again the most abundant among CD3+CD56-NKG2C+ cells in a handful of donors, at roughly 25-65%.

To determine HCMV serostatus, a commercial ELISA kit was used to detect HCMV-specific IgG in serum. Peripheral blood mononuclear cells were isolated from blood by Ficoll density gradient centrifugation. The run used an Illumina HiSeq 2000. TCR beta cDNA libraries were made by 5'RACE template switching that added a universal primer site and unique molecular identifiers. Synthesis of cDNA was primed from the TCR beta constant segment and was followed by two consecutive PCR amplification steps. In the original analysis: Reads were demultiplexed and grouped by UMI with MIGEC, and clonotypes were assembled and quantified with MiTCR. To remove erroneous sequences, TCR cDNA sequences were retained only when supported by two or more reads. The tcR package was used for downstream repertoire analysis, and clonotypes were matched between fractions using CDR3 nucleotide sequence together with V segment. Antigen specificity was annotated against VDJdb with VDJmatch, allowing one amino acid substitution in CDR3. TCRdb reprocessed the reads and provides one entry for every CDR3 protein sequence; no DNA is given. TCRdb assigned the V and J calls; the authors' analysis was not used. The table for this sample records about 300,000 distinct CDR3 sequences. The leading ten clones occupy about 4% of the sample.

Including the terminal cysteine and phenylalanine, the CDR3 comprises 14 residues. DNA is not on record. Per the germline V gene, KGHSH is the CDR1 and LQKENI is the CDR2. As concerns this clonotype: There is no known antigen for this receptor.

This receptor was obtained from a woman between 18 and 70 years old in good health. The V and J segments used are TRBV18 and TRBJ1-1. The sequenced material came from blood T cells: a sorted CD56 or NKG2C T cell subset, CD4+ or CD8+ T cells, or bulk PBMC T cells (not recorded which). The CDR3 loop reads CASSGLTSDTEAFF. Here the CDR3 is joined to the reference TRBV18 and TRBJ1-1 genes, and the full variable domain is: NAGVMQNPRHLVRRRGQEARLRCSPMKGHSHVYWYRQLPEEGLKFMVYLQKENIIDESGMPKERFSAEFPKEGPSILRIQQVVRGDSAAYFCASSGLTSDTEAFFGQGTRLTVV.